Included here is one T cell receptor (beta chain) sequence, with context. Its antigen is still unknown. This sample is drawn from a study of CXCR3-negative and CXCR3-positive naive CD8 T cells. Findings and caveats of the study: The majority of assays used fresh PBMCs, and CXCR3 expression partially decreased after cryopreservation. Relative to CXCR3-negative naive cells, CXCR3-positive naive cells had more hydrophobic TRB CDR3s. Memory CD8+ cells showed much lower diversity, while both naive subsets were comparably high.

Libraries of TRB cDNA were made by 5' RACE and carried UMIs. TCRdb reprocessed the 5' RACE reads and keeps a single row for each CDR3 protein, giving no DNA. The listing records tens of thousands of distinct CDR3 sequences. Naive CD8+ T cells displayed a CD45RO-CCR7+CD27+CD95- phenotype. The length of the CDR3 is 16 residues. CDR1 is MGHDK, CDR2 SYGVNS, per germline. The sequence derives from a human donor in good health. Some clones in this sample may be carry-over from other donors' samples. The sample taken for sequencing was naive CXCR3+ CD8+ T cells from blood. The subset is: CD45RO-CCR7+CD27+CD95- naive CD8+ T cells expressing CXCR3 (TNR3+). The chain links TRBV25-1 to TRBJ2-5; the D call from TCRdb, TRBD1, cannot be confirmed without DNA. Here the CDR3 reads CASSPIAGTDQETQYF.